This T cell receptor (beta chain) was captured in a study of blood T cells in healthy people across ages. Combining a sample-barcoded 5' primer with a J-beta primer mix, a second PCR ran for roughly 6 to 11 cycles. A single record per CDR3 protein comes from TCRdb applying MiXCR to the 5' RACE reads. The table records some 1.7 million distinct CDR3 sequences, approximately 28% of them present only once. Every sample had a minimum of 6 million PBMCs isolated. Points on this clonotype: Its antigen remains unknown. Its ends do not fully match the called genes, so a read error is possible.

Points from the study as a whole: Higher diversity, along with more naive CD4+ cells, distinguished long-lived donors from aged donors.

The germline V gene encodes CDR1 SGHDT and CDR2 YYEEEE. The CDR3 runs 16 residues. The gene calls are TRBV5-6 and TRBJ2-3; D not resolved. Material: blood. The clonotype comes from a woman aged 25 to 39 in good health. The chain's CDR3 is CASSLKFGGSTDTQYF. The CDR3 DNA sequence: TGTGCCAGCAGCTTGAAGTTTGGCGGCAGCACAGATACACAGTATTTT.